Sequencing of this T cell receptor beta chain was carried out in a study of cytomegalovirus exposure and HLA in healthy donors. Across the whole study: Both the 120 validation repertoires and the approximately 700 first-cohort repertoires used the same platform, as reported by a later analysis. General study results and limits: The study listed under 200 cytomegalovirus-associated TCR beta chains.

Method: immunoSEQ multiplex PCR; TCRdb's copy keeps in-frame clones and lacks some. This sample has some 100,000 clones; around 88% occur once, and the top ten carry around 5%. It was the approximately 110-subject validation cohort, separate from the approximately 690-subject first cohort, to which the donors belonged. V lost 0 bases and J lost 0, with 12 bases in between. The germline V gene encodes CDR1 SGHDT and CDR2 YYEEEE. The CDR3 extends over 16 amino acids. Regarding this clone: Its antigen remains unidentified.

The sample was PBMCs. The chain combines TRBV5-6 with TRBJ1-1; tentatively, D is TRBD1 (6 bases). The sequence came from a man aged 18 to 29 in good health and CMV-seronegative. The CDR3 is CASSLGTALMNTEAFF. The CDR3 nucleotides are TGTGCCAGCAGCTTGGGGACAGCGCTCATGAACACTGAAGCTTTCTTT.